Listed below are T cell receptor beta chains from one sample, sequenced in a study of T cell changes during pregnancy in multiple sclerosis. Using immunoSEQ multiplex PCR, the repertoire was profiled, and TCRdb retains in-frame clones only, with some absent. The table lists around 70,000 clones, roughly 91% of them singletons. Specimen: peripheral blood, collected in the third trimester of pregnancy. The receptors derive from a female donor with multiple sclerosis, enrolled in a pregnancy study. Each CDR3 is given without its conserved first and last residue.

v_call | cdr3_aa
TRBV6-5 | ASRSRGDYGYT
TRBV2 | ASSQDSWVGNSPLH
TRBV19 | ASSITGPYGYT
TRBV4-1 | ASSRDRTLDNSPLH
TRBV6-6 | ASSLMTDTQY
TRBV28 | ASSLTIQYYEQY
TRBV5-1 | ASSPGPAGTGELF
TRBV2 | ASSEARGGLDTQY
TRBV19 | ASSRTGGSSYEQY
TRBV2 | ASSAKDGRTQY
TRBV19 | ASSISLPIYGYT
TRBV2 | ASKGQANTYEQY
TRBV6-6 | ASSYGAGPEAF
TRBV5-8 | ASSLRQTTQF
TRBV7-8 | ASSLRLAGGGDTQY
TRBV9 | ASSPAGAYTGELF
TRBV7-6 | ASSLQPGQQAPLH
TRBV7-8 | ASSLRTGGYEQY
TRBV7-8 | ASSLRGLGNTIY
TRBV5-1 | ASSSQGQNTEAF
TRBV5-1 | ASSLKLAGETQY
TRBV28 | ASSSPGQGVCYT
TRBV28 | ASSLDREVWEQY
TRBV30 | AWSVGAGTNQPQH
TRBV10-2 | ASQGAGGYGYT
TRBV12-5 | ASGLVLGGEYEQY
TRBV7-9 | ASSLKYRGSSYEQY
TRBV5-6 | ASSFGLAYEQY
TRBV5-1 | ASSLNSGGDYGYT
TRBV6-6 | ASSSADRGPQH
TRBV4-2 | ASSQAQGTTNEKLF
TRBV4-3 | ASSLGSGNTIY
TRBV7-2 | ASSLTPDRIYGYT
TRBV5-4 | ASSQEDAAEAF
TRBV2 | ASSEVSSESADTQY
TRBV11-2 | ASSPTKATDTQY
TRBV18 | ASSPTGEYGYT
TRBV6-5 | ASSSGQGYTEAF
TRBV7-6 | ASSSQTGAYEQY
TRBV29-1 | SVVGRGGGDTQY
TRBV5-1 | ASSTNRGRGAF
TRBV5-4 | ASSFEQGVNSPLH
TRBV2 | ASISRDMNTEAF
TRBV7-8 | ASSYRGGNEKLF
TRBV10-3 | AISGVSGANVLT
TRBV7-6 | ASSLSPGIPEAF
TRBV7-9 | ASTPGYEQY
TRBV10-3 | AISERGGEQY
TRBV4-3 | ASSQEIGQVLETQY
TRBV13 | ASSFRGQGGYGYT
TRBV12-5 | ASGSGQGVGETQY
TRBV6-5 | ASSRLAGGAYEQY
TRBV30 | AWSTGRLGRENGYT
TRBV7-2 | ASSFPRGGTSTGELF
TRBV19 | ASSIDRGGGVYNEQF